One and the same sample provided the 2 T cell receptor beta chains below, sequenced in a study of graft-versus-host responses after intestinal transplantation. Generated by immunoSEQ multiplex PCR, the TCRdb table keeps only in-frame clones and is missing some. The sample carries about 9,600 clones, 29% recorded once. Researchers placed 200,000 CFSE-labeled responder cells in culture with 200,000 irradiated, violet-dye-labeled stimulator cells. The sequencing here drew on alloreactive CD8+ T cells from a mixed lymphocyte reaction culture, taken before intestinal transplant. The subset is: CFSE-low proliferating T cells sorted from roughly 6-day pre-transplant mixed lymphocyte reaction (GvH or HvG direction). Receptors originate from a human patient who received an intestinal transplant.

V and J are TRBV27 and TRBJ2-5; 9 bases line up with TRBD2. CDR3 length: 16 amino acids. Germline CDR1 and CDR2: MNHEY and SMNVEV (reference sequence). J gave up 0 bases and V 4 bases, and 6 bases lay outside the gene matches. The CDR3 here is CASSYSGGKYQETQYF. CDR3 nucleotide sequence: TGTGCCAGCAGTTATAGCGGGGGCAAGTACCAAGAGACCCAGTACTTC.

The rearrangement uses TRBV5-1 and TRBJ2-2, with D possibly matching TRBD2 (5 bases). This CDR3 has 14 amino acids. Per germline, CDR1 SGHRS and CDR2 YFSETQ. V shed 3 bases and J shed 4 bases, with 10 bases lying between them. CDR3 in amino acids: CASSSEASTGELFF. The DNA for the CDR3 is TGCGCCAGCAGCTCGGAGGCGTCCACCGGGGAGCTGTTTTTT.